This T cell receptor beta chain was obtained from a study of shared clonotypes between healthy human individuals. Naive CD8 cells were CD45RO-negative, positively selected for CCR7, excluding terminally differentiated effector memory CD45RA+ cells. Recent acute infections and vaccinations were absent in the healthy HIV-negative adult donors. The germline CDR1 and CDR2 sequences are MNHNY and SVGAGI (reference sequence). Germline trimming cut 6 bases from V and 11 bases from J; bases unmatched to any gene: 7. The CDR3 runs to 13 residues. Using immunoSEQ multiplex PCR, the repertoire was profiled, and TCRdb retains in-frame clones only, with some absent. The table lists about 1,900,000 clones, over 85% of them singletons.

The chain carries TRBV6-6 and TRBJ2-1; 10 bases match TRBD2. The sequence came from a young man in good health. The specimen was naive CD8+ T cells sorted from blood. This CDR3 reads CASRDLGLAKQFF. DNA of the CDR3: TGTGCCAGCAGAGACCTGGGACTAGCGAAGCAGTTCTTC.